Presented here are 10 T cell receptor beta chains from one specimen sequenced in a study of blood T cell repertoires in COVID-19. Clones were read by immunoSEQ multiplex PCR, and TCRdb kept only the in-frame ones, dropping some. The sample lists 240,000 or so clones, 70% to 85% occurring once. The sample taken for sequencing was peripheral blood. The source is an elderly woman with acute or convalescent COVID-19.

The J gene is TRBJ1-2, the V gene TRBV5-1; D remains ambiguous. The V end lost 4 bases, the J end lost 0 bases, and 10 bases lay between the germline ends. This CDR3 is built from 14 residues. The germline CDR1 and CDR2 sequences are SGHRS and YFSETQ. DNA for the CDR3: TGCGCCAGCAGCGAGGGTTCTGCTAACTATGGCTACACCTTC. It codes for CASSEGSANYGYTF. Full variable domain (remainder filled in from reference TRBV5-1 and TRBJ1-2): KAGVTQTPRYLIKTRGQQVTLSCSPISGHRSVSWYQQTPGQGLQFLFEYFSETQRNKGNFPGRFSGRQFSNSRSEMNVSTLELGDSALYLCASSEGSANYGYTFGSGTRLTVV.

The chain joins TRBV9 to TRBJ1-6; 7 nucleotides match TRBD1. Germline V lookup: CDR1 SGDLS, CDR2 YYNGEE. The CDR3 length is 14 residues. After removal of 4 bases from V and 10 bases from J, the junction contained 8 bases not matched to a gene. CDR3 amino acids: CASSPGDSRSPLHF. The CDR3 coding sequence is TGTGCCAGCAGCCCGGGGGACAGTAGGTCACCCCTCCACTTT.

J is TRBJ2-7 and V is TRBV7-9; D remains unclear. The length of the CDR3 is 17 residues. V lost 1 base and J 6 bases, leaving 22 bases between the germline ends. Germline lookup yields CDR1 SEHNR and CDR2 FQNEAQ (reference sequence). This CDR3 reads CASSLGASSRANGEQYF. The DNA of the CDR3 is TGTGCCAGCAGCTTAGGGGCATCGTCAAGAGCTAACGGCGAGCAGTACTTC.

The CDR3 is CASSPSTGQGLPGNQPQHF. CDR3 sequence (DNA): TGTGCCAGCAGTCCCTCCACGGGACAGGGGCTTCCGGGCAATCAGCCCCAGCATTTT. V usage is TRBV28 and J usage is TRBJ1-5, with TRBD1 identical over 10 bases. Losses at the gene ends were 5 bases for V and 2 bases for J; bases not matched to a gene: 15. CDR3 length equals 19 residues. Per the germline V gene, CDR1 is MDHEN and CDR2 is SYDVKM.

The chain uses TRBV18 and TRBJ1-5, with D possibly being TRBD1 (6 bases). The CDR3 has 16 amino acids. The V end was cut by 5 bases, the J end by 9 bases, with 23 bases between. Germline CDR1 KGHSH, CDR2 LQKENI. CDR3 protein: CASSASGGTGFGPQHF. Here the CDR3 DNA reads TGTGCCAGCTCAGCCTCGGGCGGAACAGGGTTTGGGCCCCAGCATTTT.

V is TRBV4-1 and J is TRBJ1-3, with TRBD1 matching over 12 bases. This CDR3 contains 15 residues. Germline V lookup: CDR1 MGHRA, CDR2 YSYEKL. The ends lost 4 bases at V and 4 bases at J; junction bases unmatched: 2. The CDR3 nucleotides are TGCGCCAGCAGCCTGGGACAGGGGGCGGGAAACACCATATATTTT. It translates to CASSLGQGAGNTIYF.

CDR3 nucleotide sequence: TGTGCCAGCAGTGAAGAGCGGAGCTCCTACAATGAGCAGTTCTTC. Translated, it gives CASSEERSSYNEQFF. The chain uses TRBV4-2 and TRBJ2-1, with D possibly matching TRBD2 (5 bases). V gave up 6 bases and J gave up 0 bases, with 12 bases separating them. The CDR3 runs to 15 residues. The V gene's germline CDR1 is LGHNA and CDR2 YNFKEQ.

A single count supports this clone. CDR3 residues: CASRVLAGRGDTQYF. CDR3 bases: TGTGCCAGCAGAGTACTAGCGGGGCGTGGGGATACGCAGTATTTT. This rearrangement joins TRBV6-5 to TRBJ2-3; 10 bases agree with TRBD2. CDR3 length: 15 residues. After removal of 6 bases from V and 6 bases from J, the junction contained 9 bases not matched to a gene. CDR1 and CDR2 (germline): MNHEY, SVGAGI.

This clone has only one observation. The rearrangement uses TRBV29-1 and TRBJ1-4, with 7 bases aligning to TRBD1. With 5 bases clipped from V and 7 bases from J, the junction kept 7 bases outside the gene matches. This CDR3 region has 13 residues. Germline V gives CDR1 SQVTM, CDR2 ANQGSEA. The CDR3 DNA reads TGCAGCGTTTATAGTCCAGGGGGTGAAAAACTGTTTTTT. Protein sequence: CSVYSPGGEKLFF.

This clone turned up a few times. The chain carries TRBV29-1 and TRBJ1-1; the match to TRBD1 covers 8 bases. Germline V gives CDR1 SQVTM, CDR2 ANQGSEA. Trimming at V came to 6 bases and at J to 4 bases, leaving 13 bases not matched to a gene. The CDR3 loop spans 15 amino acids. The DNA for the CDR3 is TGCAGCGTGCACAATTCCAGGGGGCTGAGCACTGAAGCTTTCTTT. It is translated as CSVHNSRGLSTEAFF.